This T cell receptor (beta chain) was documented in a study of shared clonotypes between healthy human individuals. Study at large: Every donor yielded three CD4 naive, three CD4 memory, two CD8 naive and one CD8 memory plate.

The assay ran at deep level. Libraries were prepared by immunoSEQ multiplex PCR; TCRdb keeps only in-frame clonotypes and omits some of them. The data show about 2 million clones, with over 85% seen just once and 1.1% held by the top ten. Naive-designated CD8 cells lacked CD45RO, were positively enriched for CCR7, and omitted terminally differentiated effector memory CD45RA+ cells. With respect to this clone: The antigen is undetermined.

Study-wide results and limits: Only blood underwent sampling, and tissue repertoires likely differ. Sharing of clonotypes among donors was expected to vary with sequencing depth.

Germline V gene data show CDR1 as SGHTA and CDR2 as FQGTGA. This CDR3 has 13 residues. Trimming removed 3 bases from V and 8 bases from J, with 13 bases in between. Sequenced: naive CD8+ T cells sorted from blood. The J gene is TRBJ1-2, the V gene TRBV7-3, with D possibly TRBD1 on 5 matching bases. The TCR originated in a man younger than 35 in good health. The CDR3 DNA follows: TGTGCCAGCAGCTTCCTCTCAGGGCAGGGCTACACCTTC. Amino acid sequence: CASSFLSGQGYTF. The full variable domain, rest sourced from reference TRBV7-3 and TRBJ1-2, is GAGVSQTPSNKVTEKGKYVELRCDPISGHTALYWYRQSLGQGPEFLIYFQGTGAADDSGLPNDRFFAVRPEGSVSTLKIQRTERGDSAVYLCASSFLSGQGYTFGSGTRLTVV.